This TCR beta chain was observed in a study of blood T cells in healthy people across ages. Study-wide results and caveats: Higher diversity, along with more naive CD4+ cells, distinguished long-lived donors from aged donors.

On this clonotype itself: The target antigen is unknown.

It was with a sample-barcoded 5' primer and a J-beta primer mix that a second PCR of roughly 7 to 12 cycles was run. Each cDNA was tagged by a template-switch adaptor containing 12 random nucleotides. Per-sample output comprised a minimum of 2.5 million paired-end reads containing CDR3. TCRdb used MiXCR to reprocess the 5' RACE reads, holding one entry per CDR3 protein. Seen here are fewer than 1,000,000 distinct CDR3 sequences, more than 40% observed once, and the top ten hold roughly 19%. The V gene lost 1 base and the J gene lost 7 bases, with 7 bases spanning the gap. From germline, CDR1 is MGHDK and CDR2 SYGVNS. The length of the CDR3 is 12 residues. Isolating PBMCs gave at least 6 million of these cells per sample.

Sequencing was carried out using blood. This clonotype originated in a man in his sixties in good health. This sequence joins TRBV25-1 and TRBJ1-1; D is ambiguous. The CDR3 DNA sequence: TGTGCCAGCAGTGAATCGAGAGGTGAAGCTTTCTTT. Protein product: CASSESRGEAFF.